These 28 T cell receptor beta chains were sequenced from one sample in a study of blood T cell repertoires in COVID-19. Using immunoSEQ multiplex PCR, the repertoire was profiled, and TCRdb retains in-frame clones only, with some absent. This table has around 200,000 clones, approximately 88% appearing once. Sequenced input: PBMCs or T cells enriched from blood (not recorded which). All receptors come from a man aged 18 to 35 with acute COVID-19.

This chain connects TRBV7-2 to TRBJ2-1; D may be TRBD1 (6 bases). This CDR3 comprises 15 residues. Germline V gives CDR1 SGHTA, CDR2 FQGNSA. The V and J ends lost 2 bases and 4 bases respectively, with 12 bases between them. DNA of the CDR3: TGTGCCAGCAGCTTACTTAGGGGGATATACAATGAGCAGTTCTTC. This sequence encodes CASSLLRGIYNEQFF.

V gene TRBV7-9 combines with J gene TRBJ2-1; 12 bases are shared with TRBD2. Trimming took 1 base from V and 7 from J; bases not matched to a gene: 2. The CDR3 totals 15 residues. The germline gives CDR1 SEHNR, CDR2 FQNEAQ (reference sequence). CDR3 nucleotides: TGTGCCAGCAGCTTAGGGACTAGCGGGATGAATGAGCAGTTCTTC. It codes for CASSLGTSGMNEQFF.

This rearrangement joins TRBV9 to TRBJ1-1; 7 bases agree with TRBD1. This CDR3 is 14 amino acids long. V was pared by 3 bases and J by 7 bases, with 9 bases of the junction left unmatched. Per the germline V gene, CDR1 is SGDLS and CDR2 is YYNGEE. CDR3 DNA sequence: TGTGCCAGCAGCGACGTTAACAGGGGCGGTGAAGCTTTCTTT. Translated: CASSDVNRGGEAFF.

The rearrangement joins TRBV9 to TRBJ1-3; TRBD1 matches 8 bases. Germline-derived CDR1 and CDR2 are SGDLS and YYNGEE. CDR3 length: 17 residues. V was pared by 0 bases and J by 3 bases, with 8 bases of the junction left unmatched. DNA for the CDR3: TGTGCCAGCAGCGTAGTCCCAGGGGGCGCCAGTGGAAACACCATATATTTT. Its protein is CASSVVPGGASGNTIYF.

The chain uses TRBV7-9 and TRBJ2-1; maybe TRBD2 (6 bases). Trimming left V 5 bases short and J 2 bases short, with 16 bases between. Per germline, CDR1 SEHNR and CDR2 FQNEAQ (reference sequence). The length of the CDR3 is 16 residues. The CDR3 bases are TGTGCCAGCAGCCACCCAAGGAGGGAGCCCTACAATGAGCAGTTCTTC. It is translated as CASSHPRREPYNEQFF.

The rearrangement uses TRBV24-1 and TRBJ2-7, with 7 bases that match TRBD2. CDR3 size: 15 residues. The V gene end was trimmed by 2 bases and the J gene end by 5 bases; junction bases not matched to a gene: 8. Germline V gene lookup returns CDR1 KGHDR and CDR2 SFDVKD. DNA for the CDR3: TGTGCCACCAGTGATTCCCGGGACGGGAGGAACGAGCAGTACTTC. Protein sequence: CATSDSRDGRNEQYF.

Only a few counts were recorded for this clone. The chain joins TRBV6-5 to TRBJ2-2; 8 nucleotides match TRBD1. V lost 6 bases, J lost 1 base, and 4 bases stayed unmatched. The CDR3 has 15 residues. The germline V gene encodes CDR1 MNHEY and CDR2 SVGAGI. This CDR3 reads CASSTGTGNTGELFF. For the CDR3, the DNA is TGTGCCAGCAGCACCGGGACAGGGAACACCGGGGAGCTGTTTTTT.

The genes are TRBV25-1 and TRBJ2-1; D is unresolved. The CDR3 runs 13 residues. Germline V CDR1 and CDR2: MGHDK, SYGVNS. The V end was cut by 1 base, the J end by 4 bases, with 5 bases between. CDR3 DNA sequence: TGTGCCAGCAGTGAATTCCCTTACAATGAGCAGTTCTTC. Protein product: CASSEFPYNEQFF.

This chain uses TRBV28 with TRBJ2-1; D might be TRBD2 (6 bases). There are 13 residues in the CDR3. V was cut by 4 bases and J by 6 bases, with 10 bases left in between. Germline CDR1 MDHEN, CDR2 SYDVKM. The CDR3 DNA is TGTGCCAGCAGTTCGCGACTAGTCAATGAGCAGTTCTTC. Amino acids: CASSSRLVNEQFF.

The DNA of the CDR3 is TGTGCCAGCAGCAAGTCCGGGACACCGTCGGGCAATGAGCAGTTCTTC. Encoded protein: CASSKSGTPSGNEQFF. The V call is TRBV7-9, the J call TRBJ2-1, with D possibly TRBD1 on 6 matching bases. Trimming cost V 5 bases and J 6 bases, with 20 bases left between them. The V gene's germline CDR1 is SEHNR and CDR2 FQNEAQ (reference sequence). CDR3 length: 16 residues.

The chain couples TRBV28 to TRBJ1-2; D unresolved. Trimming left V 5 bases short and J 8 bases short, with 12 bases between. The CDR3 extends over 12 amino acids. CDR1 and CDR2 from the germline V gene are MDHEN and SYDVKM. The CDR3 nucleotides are TGTGCCAGCAGTCCCGAGGTTCGGGGCTACACCTTC. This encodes CASSPEVRGYTF.

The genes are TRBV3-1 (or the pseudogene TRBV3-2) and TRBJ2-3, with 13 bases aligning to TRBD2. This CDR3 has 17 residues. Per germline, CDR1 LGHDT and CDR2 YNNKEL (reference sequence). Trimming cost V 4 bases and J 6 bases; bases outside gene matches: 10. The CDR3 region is CASSRLGTSGNGDTQYF. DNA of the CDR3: TGTGCCAGCAGCCGCCTAGGGACTAGCGGGAATGGCGATACGCAGTATTTT.

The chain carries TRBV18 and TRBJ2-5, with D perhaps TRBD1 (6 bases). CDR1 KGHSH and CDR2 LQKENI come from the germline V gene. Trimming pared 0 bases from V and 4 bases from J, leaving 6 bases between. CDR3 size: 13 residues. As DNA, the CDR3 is TGTGCCAGCTCACCACCACAGGGAGAGACCCAGTACTTC. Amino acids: CASSPPQGETQYF. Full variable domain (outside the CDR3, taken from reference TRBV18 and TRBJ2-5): NAGVMQNPRHLVRRRGQEARLRCSPMKGHSHVYWYRQLPEEGLKFMVYLQKENIIDESGMPKERFSAEFPKEGPSILRIQQVVRGDSAAYFCASSPPQGETQYFGPGTRLLVL.

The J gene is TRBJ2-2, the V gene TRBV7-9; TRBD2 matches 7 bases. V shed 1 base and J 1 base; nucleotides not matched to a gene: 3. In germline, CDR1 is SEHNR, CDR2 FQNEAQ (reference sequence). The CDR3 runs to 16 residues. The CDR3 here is CASSLVTGGNTGELFF. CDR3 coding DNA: TGTGCCAGCAGCTTAGTTACGGGAGGGAACACCGGGGAGCTGTTTTTT. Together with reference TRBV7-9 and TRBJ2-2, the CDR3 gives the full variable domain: DTGVSQNPRHKITKRGQNVTFRCDPISEHNRLYWYRQTLGQGPEFLTYFQNEAQLEKSRLLSDRFSAERPKGSFSTLEIQRTEQGDSAMYLCASSLVTGGNTGELFFGEGSRLTVL.

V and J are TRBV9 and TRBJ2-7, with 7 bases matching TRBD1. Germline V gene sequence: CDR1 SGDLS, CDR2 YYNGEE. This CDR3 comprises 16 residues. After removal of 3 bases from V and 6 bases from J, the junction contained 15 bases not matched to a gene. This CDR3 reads CASSGDTGEFLVEQYF. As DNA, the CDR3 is TGTGCCAGCAGCGGGGATACAGGGGAGTTCCTGGTCGAGCAGTACTTC. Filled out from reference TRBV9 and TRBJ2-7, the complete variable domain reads DSGVTQTPKHLITATGQRVTLRCSPRSGDLSVYWYQQSLDQGLQFLIQYYNGEERAKGNILERFSAQQFPDLHSELNLSSLELGDSALYFCASSGDTGEFLVEQYFGPGTRLTVT.

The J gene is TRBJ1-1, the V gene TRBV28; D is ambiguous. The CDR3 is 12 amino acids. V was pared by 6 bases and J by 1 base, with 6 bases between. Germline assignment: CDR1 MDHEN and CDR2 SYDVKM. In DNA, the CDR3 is TGTGCCAGCAGCCCCGGGAACACTGAAGCTTTCTTT. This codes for CASSPGNTEAFF.

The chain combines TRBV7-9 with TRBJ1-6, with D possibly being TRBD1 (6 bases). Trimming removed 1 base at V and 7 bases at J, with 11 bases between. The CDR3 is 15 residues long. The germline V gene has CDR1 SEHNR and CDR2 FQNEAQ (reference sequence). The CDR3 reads CASSLEPGDNSPLHF. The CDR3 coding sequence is TGTGCCAGCAGCTTAGAACCAGGGGACAATTCACCCCTCCACTTT.

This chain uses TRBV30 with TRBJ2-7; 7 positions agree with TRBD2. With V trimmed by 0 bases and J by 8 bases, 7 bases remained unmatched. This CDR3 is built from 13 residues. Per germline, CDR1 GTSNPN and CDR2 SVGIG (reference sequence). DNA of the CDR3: TGTGCCTGGAGTGTGGGCGGCGGGGGTAAGCAGTACTTC. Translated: CAWSVGGGGKQYF.

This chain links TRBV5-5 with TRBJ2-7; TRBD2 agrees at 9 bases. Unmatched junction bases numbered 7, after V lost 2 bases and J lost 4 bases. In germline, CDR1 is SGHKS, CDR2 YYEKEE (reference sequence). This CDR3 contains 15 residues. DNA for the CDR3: TGTGCCAGCAGCTTTACTAGCGGGCGACTTTACGAGCAGTACTTC. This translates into CASSFTSGRLYEQYF.

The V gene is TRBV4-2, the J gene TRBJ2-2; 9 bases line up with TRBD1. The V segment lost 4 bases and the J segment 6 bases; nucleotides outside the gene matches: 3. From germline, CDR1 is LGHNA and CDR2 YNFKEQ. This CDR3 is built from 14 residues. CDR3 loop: CASSPGTGPGELFF. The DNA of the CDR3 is TGTGCCAGCAGCCCGGGGACAGGGCCCGGGGAGCTGTTTTTT.

The CDR3 here is CASSWRGNTEAFF. The CDR3 bases are TGTGCCAGCAGTTGGAGAGGGAACACTGAAGCTTTCTTT. The chain is built from TRBV28 and TRBJ1-1; D call uncertain. This CDR3 is built from 13 residues. Germline loops: CDR1 MDHEN, CDR2 SYDVKM. Between the trimmed V and J ends, which lost 4 bases and 1 base, there was a span of 7 bases.

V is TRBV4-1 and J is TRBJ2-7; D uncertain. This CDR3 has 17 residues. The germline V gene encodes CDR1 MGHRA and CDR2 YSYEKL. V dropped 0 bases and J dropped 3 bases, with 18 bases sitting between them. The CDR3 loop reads CASSQDHEAPPLYEQYF. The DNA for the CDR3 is TGCGCCAGCAGCCAAGATCACGAGGCGCCCCCCCTCTACGAGCAGTACTTC.

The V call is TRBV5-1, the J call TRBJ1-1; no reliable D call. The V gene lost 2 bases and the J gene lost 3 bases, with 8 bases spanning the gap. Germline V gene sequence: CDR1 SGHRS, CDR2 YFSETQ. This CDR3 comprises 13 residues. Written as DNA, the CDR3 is TGCGCCAGCAGCTTTAAGGCGGACACTGAAGCTTTCTTT. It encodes CASSFKADTEAFF. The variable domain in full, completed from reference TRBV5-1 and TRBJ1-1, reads KAGVTQTPRYLIKTRGQQVTLSCSPISGHRSVSWYQQTPGQGLQFLFEYFSETQRNKGNFPGRFSGRQFSNSRSEMNVSTLELGDSALYLCASSFKADTEAFFGQGTRLTVV.

CDR3 sequence (DNA): TGCGCCAGCAGCTTGGTTCCAGGGTCGGATCAGCCCCAGCATTTT. This encodes CASSLVPGSDQPQHF. The chain carries TRBV5-1 and TRBJ1-5, with D maybe TRBD1 (5 bases). The length of the CDR3 is 15 residues. Germline V gene sequence: CDR1 SGHRS, CDR2 YFSETQ. Trimming cost V 0 bases and J 5 bases, with 12 bases left between them.

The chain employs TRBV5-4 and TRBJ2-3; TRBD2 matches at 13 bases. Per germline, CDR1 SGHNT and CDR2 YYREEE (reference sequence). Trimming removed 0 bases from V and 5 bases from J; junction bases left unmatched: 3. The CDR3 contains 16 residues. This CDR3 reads CASSLATSGRVDTQYF. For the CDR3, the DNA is TGTGCCAGCAGCTTGGCTACTAGCGGGAGGGTAGATACGCAGTATTTT.

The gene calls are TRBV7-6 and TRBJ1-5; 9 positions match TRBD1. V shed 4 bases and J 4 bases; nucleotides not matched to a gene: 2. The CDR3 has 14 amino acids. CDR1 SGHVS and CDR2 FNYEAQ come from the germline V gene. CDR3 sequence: CASSSGQGNQPQHF. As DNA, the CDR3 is TGTGCCAGCAGCTCGGGACAGGGAAATCAGCCCCAGCATTTT.

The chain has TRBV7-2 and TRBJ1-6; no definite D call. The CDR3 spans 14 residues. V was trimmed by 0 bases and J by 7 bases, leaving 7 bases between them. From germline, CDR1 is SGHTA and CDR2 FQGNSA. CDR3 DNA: TGTGCCAGCAGCTTAGCGCTTGGCAATTCACCCCTCCACTTT. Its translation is CASSLALGNSPLHF.

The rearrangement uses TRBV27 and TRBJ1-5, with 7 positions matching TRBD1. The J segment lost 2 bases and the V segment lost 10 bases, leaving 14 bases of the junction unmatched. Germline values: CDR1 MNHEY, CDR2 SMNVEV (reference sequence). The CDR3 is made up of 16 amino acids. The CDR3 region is CANEIGWGQRNQPQHF. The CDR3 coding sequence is TGTGCCAACGAAATAGGGTGGGGACAGCGCAATCAGCCCCAGCATTTT.